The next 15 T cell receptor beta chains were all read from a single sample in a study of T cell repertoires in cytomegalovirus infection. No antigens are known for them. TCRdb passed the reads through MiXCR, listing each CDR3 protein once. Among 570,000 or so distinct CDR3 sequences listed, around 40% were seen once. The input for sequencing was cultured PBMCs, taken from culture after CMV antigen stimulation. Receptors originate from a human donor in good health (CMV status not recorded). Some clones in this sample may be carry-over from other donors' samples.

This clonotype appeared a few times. The CDR3 DNA reads TGTGCCAGCAGCCTTAAGATTGATACTGAAGCTTTCTTT. It codes for CASSLKIDTEAFF. The gene calls are TRBV12-3 or TRBV12-4 and TRBJ1-1; D is undetermined. This CDR3 contains 13 residues. V lost 6 bases to trimming and J lost 5 bases, with 13 bases between them.

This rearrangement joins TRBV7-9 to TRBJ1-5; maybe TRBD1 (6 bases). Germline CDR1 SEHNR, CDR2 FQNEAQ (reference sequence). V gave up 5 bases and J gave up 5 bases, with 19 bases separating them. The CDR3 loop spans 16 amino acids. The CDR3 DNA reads TGTGCCAGCAGCGAATTCGGGGGGCTGGGGGATCAGCCCCAGCATTTT. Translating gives CASSEFGGLGDQPQHF.

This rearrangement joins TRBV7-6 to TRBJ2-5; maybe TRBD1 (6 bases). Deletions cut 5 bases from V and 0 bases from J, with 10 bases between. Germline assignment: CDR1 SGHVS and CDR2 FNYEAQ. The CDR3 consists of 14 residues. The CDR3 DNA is TGTGCCAGCAGCACCTACAGGGACCAAGAGACCCAGTACTTC. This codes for CASSTYRDQETQYF.

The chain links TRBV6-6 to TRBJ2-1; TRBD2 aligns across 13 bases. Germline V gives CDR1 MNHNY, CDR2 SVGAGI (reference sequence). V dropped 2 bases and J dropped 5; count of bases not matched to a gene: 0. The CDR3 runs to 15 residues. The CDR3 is CASSYGTSGNNEQFF. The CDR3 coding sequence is TGTGCCAGCAGTTACGGGACTAGCGGGAACAATGAGCAGTTCTTC.

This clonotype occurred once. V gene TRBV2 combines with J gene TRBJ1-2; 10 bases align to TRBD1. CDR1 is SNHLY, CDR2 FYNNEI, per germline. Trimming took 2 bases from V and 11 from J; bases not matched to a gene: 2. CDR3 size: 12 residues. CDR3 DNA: TGTGCCAGCAGTGAAAGGACAGGGGGATACACCTTC. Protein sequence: CASSERTGGYTF.

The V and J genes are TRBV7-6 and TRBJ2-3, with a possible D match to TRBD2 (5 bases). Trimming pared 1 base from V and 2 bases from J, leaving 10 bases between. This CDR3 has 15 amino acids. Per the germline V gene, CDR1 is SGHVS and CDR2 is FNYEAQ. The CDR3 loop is CASSLGLRDTDTQYF. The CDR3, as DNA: TGTGCCAGCAGCTTAGGTCTTCGGGACACAGATACGCAGTATTTT.

The CDR3 region is CASSVAGIYYNEQFF. The CDR3 DNA reads TGTGCCAGCAGTGTGGCAGGGATTTACTACAATGAGCAGTTCTTC. The chain couples TRBV6-6 to TRBJ2-1, with D possibly TRBD1 on 5 matching bases. The V gene's germline CDR1 is MNHNY and CDR2 SVGAGI (reference sequence). The CDR3 has 15 residues. Trimming removed 5 bases from V and 3 bases from J, with 14 bases in between.

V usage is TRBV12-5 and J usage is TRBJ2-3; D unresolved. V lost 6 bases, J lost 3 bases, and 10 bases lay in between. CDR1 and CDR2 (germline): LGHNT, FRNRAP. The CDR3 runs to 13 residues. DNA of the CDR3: TGTGCTAGTGGCCGGGTCGGAACAGATACGCAGTATTTT. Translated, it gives CASGRVGTDTQYF.

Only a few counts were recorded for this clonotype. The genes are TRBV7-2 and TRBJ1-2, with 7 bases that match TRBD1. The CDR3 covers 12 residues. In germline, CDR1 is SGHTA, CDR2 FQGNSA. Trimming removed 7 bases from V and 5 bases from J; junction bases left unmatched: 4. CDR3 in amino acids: CASTLQGYGYTF. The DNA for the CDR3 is TGTGCCAGCACCCTACAGGGGTATGGCTACACCTTC.

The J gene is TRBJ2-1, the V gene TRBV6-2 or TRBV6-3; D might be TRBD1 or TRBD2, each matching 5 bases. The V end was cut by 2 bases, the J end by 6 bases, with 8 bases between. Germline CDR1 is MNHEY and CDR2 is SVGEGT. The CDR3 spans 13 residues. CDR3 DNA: TGTGCCAGCAGTTACGTGGGGGTCAATGAGCAGTTCTTC. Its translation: CASSYVGVNEQFF.

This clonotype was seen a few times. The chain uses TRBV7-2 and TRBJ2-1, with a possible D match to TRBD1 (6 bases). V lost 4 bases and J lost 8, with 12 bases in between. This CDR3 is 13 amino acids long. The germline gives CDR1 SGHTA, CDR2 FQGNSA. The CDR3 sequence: CASSYRVQHEQFF. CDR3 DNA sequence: TGTGCCAGCAGCTACAGGGTTCAGCATGAGCAGTTCTTC.

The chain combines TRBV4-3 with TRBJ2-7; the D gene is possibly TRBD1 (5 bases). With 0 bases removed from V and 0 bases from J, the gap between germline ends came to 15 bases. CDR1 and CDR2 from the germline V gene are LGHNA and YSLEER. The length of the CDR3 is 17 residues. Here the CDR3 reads CASSQDLFGDSSYEQYF. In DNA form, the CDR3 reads TGCGCCAGCAGCCAAGATCTATTTGGAGACAGCTCCTACGAGCAGTACTTC.

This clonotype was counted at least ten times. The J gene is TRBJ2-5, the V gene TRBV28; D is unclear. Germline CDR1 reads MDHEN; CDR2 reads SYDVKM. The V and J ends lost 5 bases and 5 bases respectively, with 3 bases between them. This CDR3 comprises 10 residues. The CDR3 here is CASSRETQYF. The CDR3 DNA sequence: TGTGCCAGCAGTCGGGAGACCCAGTACTTC.

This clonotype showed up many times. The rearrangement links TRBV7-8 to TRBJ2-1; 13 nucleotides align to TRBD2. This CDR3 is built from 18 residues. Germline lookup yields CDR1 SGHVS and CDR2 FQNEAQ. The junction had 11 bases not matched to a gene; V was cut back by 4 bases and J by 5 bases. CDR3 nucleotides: TGTGCCAGCAGCTACCGACTAGCGGGGGGCTACCTTGACAATGAGCAGTTCTTC. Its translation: CASSYRLAGGYLDNEQFF.

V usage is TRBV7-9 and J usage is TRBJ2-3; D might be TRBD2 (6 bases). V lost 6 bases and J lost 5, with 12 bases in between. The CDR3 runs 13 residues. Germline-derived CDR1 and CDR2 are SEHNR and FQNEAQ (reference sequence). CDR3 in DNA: TGTGCCAGCAGTGGAGGGTCCGGAGATACGCAGTATTTT. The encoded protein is CASSGGSGDTQYF. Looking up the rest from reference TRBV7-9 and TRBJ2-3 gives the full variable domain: DTGVSQNPRHKITKRGQNVTFRCDPISEHNRLYWYRQTLGQGPEFLTYFQNEAQLEKSRLLSDRFSAERPKGSFSTLEIQRTEQGDSAMYLCASSGGSGDTQYFGPGTRLTVL.